This T cell receptor (beta chain) was retrieved from a study of T cell repertoires in cytomegalovirus infection (dated by TCRdb to the late 2010s). Some background on the complete study: Because public TCR beta signatures pointed to carriage of CMV infection together with the matching HLA type, the HLA type of each donor mattered for the analysis.

Turning to this clonotype: Its antigen target is currently unknown. No base quality values were provided; no much bigger clone lies one nucleotide off.

Study-wide findings and limitations: The ex vivo response was dominated by HLA-C-restricted CMV-specific TCR beta clonotypes, which also provided the single most frequent clonotype in two of eight donors. Carriers of CMV infection plus the relevant HLA type were discriminated by the cumulative frequency of public TCR beta family members in the study cohort and in an independent 352-donor cohort.

Instrument on record: Illumina HiSeq 1500. TCRdb reran the public reads through fastp at Q25 and MiXCR, keeping productive beta chains. Entries that share a CDR3 protein sequence are merged under the most common genes and DNA. Present in this sample are about 360,000 distinct CDR3 sequences, 15% to 20% of which were seen just once. 7.5% to 9.5% of the sample is taken by the ten largest. The sample was PBMCs. The receptor comes from a human donor in good health (CMV status not recorded). Some clones in this sample may be carry-over from other donors' samples.

The sequenced DNA: TGTGCCAGCAGCTTGCAACGTACTAGCGGGGGGGCAGAGACCCAGTACTTC. This codes for CASSLQRTSGGAETQYF. Recombination connected TRBV5-8 to TRBJ2-5; 13 of the junction bases match TRBD2. As encoded in the germline V gene, CDR1 is SGHTS while CDR2 is YDEGEE. The CDR3 holds 17 amino acids from the cysteine to the phenylalanine. Only the CDR3 region is kept as DNA, spanning 51 bases read in frame from base 1. The junction shows trimming of 1 base on V and 4 bases on J, and the gene matches do not reach 7 bases of it.